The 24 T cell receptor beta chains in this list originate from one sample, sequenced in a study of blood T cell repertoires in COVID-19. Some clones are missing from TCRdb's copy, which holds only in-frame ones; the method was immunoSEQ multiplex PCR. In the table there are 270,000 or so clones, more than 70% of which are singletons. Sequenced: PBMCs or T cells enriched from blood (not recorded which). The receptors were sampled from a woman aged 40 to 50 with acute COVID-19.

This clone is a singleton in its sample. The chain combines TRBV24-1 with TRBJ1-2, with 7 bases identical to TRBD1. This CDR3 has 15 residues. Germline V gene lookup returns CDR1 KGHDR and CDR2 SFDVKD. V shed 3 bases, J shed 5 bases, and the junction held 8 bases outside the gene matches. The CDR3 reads CATSDATGSEYGYTF. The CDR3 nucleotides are TGTGCCACCAGTGATGCGACAGGGTCGGAGTATGGCTACACCTTC.

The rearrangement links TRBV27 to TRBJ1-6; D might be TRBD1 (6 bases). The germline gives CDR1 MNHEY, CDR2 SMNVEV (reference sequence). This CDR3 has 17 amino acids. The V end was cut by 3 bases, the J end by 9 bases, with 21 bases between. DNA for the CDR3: TGTGCCAGCAGTTTGAAGATTCGCAGGGGCATTTCTTCACCCCTCCACTTT. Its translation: CASSLKIRRGISSPLHF.

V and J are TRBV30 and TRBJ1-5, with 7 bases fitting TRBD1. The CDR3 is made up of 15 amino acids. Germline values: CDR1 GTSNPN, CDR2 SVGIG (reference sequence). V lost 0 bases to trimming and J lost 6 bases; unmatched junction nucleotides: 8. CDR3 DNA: TGTGCCTGGAGTGTTTTAGGGGGCGCGGGTCAGCCCCAGCATTTT. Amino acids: CAWSVLGGAGQPQHF.

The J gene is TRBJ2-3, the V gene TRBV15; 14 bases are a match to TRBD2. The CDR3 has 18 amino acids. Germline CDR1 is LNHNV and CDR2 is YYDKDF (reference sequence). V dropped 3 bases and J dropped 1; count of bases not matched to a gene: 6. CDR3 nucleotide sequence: TGTGCCACCAGCAGCCTAGGGACTAGCGGGAGAGGCACAGATACGCAGTATTTT. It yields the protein CATSSLGTSGRGTDTQYF.

The CDR3, as DNA: TGTGCCAGCAGTTCCCGGTCTGGGGAGCAAGAGACCCAGTACTTC. Its translation: CASSSRSGEQETQYF. V is TRBV7-2 and J is TRBJ2-5, with D perhaps matching TRBD2 (5 bases). Trimming removed 6 bases at V and 2 bases at J, with 16 bases between. This CDR3 has 15 residues. Per germline, CDR1 SGHTA and CDR2 FQGNSA.

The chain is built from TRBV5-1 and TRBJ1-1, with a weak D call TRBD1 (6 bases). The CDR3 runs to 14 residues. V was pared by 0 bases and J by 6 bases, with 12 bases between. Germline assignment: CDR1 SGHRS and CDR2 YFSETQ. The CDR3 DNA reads TGCGCCAGCAGCTTGGCAGGGGTGGGGCCTGAAGCTTTCTTT. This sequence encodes CASSLAGVGPEAFF.

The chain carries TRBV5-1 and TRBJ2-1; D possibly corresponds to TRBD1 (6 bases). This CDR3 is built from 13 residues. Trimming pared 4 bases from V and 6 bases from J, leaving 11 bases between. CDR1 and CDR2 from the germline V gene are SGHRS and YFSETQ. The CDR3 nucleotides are TGCGCCAGCAGCCCGGGACAAACCAATGAGCAGTTCTTC. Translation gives CASSPGQTNEQFF.

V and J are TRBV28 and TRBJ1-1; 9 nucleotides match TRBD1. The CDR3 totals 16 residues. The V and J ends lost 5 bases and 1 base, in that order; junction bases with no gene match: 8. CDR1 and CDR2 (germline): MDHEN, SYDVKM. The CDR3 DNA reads TGTGCCAGCAGTCCGGGGACAGGGAGGGGGAACACTGAAGCTTTCTTT. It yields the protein CASSPGTGRGNTEAFF.

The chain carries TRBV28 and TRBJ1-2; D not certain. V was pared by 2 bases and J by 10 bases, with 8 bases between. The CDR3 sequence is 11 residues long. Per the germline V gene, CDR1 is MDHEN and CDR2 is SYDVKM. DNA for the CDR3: TGTGCCAGCAGTTTAGAGGGTCTCTACACCTTC. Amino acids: CASSLEGLYTF.

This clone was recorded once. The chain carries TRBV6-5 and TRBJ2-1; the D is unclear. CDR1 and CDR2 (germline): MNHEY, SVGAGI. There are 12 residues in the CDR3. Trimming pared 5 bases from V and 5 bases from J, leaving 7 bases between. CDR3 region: CASSPRNNEQFF. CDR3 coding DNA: TGTGCCAGCAGTCCCCGTAACAATGAGCAGTTCTTC.

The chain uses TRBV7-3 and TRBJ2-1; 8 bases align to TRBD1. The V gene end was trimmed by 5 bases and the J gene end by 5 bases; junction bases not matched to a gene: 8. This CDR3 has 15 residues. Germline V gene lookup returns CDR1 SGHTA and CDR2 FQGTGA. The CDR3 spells CASSLDRGVHNEQFF. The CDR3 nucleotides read TGTGCCAGCAGCCTCGACAGGGGTGTTCACAATGAGCAGTTCTTC.

The chain's CDR3 is CASSIVGAGETQYF. CDR3 sequence (DNA): TGTGCCAGTAGTATCGTAGGGGCCGGGGAGACCCAGTACTTC. J is TRBJ2-5 and V is TRBV19, with D tentatively TRBD1 (5 bases). Germline CDR1 LNHDA, CDR2 SQIVND (reference sequence). The CDR3 covers 14 residues. V was shortened by 3 bases and J by 5 bases, with 13 bases between the two germline ends.

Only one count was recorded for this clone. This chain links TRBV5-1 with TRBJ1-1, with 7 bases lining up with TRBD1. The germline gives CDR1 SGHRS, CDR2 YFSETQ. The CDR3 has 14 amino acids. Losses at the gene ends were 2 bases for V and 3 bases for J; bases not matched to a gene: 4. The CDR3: CASSFRGQHTEAFF. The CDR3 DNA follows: TGCGCCAGCAGCTTTCGGGGACAGCACACTGAAGCTTTCTTT.

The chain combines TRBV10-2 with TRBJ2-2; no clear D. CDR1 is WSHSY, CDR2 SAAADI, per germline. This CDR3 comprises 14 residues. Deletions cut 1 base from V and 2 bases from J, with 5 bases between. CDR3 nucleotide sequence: TGCGCCAGCAGTGAGTACCTAAACACCGGGGAGCTGTTTTTT. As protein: CASSEYLNTGELFF.

CDR3 sequence: CASSLGLQGSGYTF. CDR3 coding DNA: TGTGCCAGCAGCTTAGGGCTCCAGGGTTCTGGCTACACCTTC. The chain has TRBV7-9 and TRBJ1-2, with a possible D match to TRBD1 (5 bases). V lost 1 base and J lost 7, with 13 bases in between. Germline CDR1 and CDR2: SEHNR and FQNEAQ (reference sequence). The CDR3 has 14 residues.

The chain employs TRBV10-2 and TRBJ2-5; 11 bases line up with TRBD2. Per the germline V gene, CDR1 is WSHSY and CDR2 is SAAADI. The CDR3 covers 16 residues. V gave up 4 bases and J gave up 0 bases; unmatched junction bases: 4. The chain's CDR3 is CASSGGTSGYQETQYF. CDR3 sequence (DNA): TGCGCCAGCAGTGGGGGGACTAGCGGTTACCAAGAGACCCAGTACTTC.

CDR3 sequence reads: CASSLAQFTDTQYF. In DNA form, the CDR3 reads TGTGCCAGCAGCTTGGCACAGTTCACAGATACGCAGTATTTT. V gene TRBV5-4 combines with J gene TRBJ2-3; no clear D. There are 14 residues in the CDR3. Per the germline V gene, CDR1 is SGHNT and CDR2 is YYREEE (reference sequence). V lost 0 bases and J lost 2, with 7 bases in between.

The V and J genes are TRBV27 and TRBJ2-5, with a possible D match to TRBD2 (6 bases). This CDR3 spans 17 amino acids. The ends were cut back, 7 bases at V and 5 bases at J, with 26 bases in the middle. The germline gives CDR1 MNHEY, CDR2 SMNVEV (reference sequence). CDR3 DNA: TGTGCCAGCACGGCTCCAAGTAGCGGTCCGAAGCGGGAGACCCAGTACTTC. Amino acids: CASTAPSSGPKRETQYF.

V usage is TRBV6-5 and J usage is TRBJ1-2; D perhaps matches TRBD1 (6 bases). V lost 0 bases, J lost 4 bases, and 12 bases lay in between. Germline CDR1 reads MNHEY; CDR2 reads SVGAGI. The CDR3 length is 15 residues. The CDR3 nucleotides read TGTGCCAGCAGTTACTCGGGACACTCCTCCTATGGCTACACCTTC. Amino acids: CASSYSGHSSYGYTF.

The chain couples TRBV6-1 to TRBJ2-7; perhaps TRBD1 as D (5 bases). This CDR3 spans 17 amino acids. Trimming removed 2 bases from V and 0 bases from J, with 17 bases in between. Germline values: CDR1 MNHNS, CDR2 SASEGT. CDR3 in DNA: TGTGCCAGCAGTGAACCCGCAGCAGGGTGGTCCTCCTACGAGCAGTACGTC. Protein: CASSEPAAGWSSYEQYV.

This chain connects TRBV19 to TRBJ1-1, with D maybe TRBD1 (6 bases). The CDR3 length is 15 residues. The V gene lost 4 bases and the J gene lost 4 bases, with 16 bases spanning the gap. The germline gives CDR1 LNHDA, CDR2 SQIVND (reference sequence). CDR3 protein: CASSSPGTTTTEAFF. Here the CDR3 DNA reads TGTGCCAGTAGTAGCCCCGGGACAACTACCACTGAAGCTTTCTTT. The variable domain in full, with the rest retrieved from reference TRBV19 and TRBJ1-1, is DGGITQSPKYLFRKEGQNVTLSCEQNLNHDAMYWYRQDPGQGLRLIYYSQIVNDFQKGDIAEGYSVSREKKESFPLTVTSAQKNPTAFYLCASSSPGTTTTEAFFGQGTRLTVV.

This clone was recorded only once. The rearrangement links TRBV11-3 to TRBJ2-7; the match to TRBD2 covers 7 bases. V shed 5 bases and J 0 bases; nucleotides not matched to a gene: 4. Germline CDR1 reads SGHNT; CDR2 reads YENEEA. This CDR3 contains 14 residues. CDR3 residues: CASSQGGDSYEQYF. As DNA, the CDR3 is TGTGCCAGCAGCCAGGGAGGGGACTCCTACGAGCAGTACTTC.

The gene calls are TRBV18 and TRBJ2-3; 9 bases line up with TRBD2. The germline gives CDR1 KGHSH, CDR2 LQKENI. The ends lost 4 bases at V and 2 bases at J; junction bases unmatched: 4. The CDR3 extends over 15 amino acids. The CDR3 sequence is CASSLSGSPTDTQYF. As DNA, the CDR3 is TGTGCCAGCTCACTTAGCGGGAGTCCCACAGATACGCAGTATTTT. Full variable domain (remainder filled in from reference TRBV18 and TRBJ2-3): NAGVMQNPRHLVRRRGQEARLRCSPMKGHSHVYWYRQLPEEGLKFMVYLQKENIIDESGMPKERFSAEFPKEGPSILRIQQVVRGDSAAYFCASSLSGSPTDTQYFGPGTRLTVL.

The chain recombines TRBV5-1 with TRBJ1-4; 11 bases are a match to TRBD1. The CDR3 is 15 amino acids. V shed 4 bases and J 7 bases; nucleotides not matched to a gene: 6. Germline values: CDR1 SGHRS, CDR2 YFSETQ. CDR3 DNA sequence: TGCGCCAGCAGCACGGGACAGGGGGTGGGTGAAAAACTGTTTTTT. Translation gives CASSTGQGVGEKLFF. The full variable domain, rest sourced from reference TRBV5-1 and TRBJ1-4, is KAGVTQTPRYLIKTRGQQVTLSCSPISGHRSVSWYQQTPGQGLQFLFEYFSETQRNKGNFPGRFSGRQFSNSRSEMNVSTLELGDSALYLCASSTGQGVGEKLFFGSGTQLSVL.